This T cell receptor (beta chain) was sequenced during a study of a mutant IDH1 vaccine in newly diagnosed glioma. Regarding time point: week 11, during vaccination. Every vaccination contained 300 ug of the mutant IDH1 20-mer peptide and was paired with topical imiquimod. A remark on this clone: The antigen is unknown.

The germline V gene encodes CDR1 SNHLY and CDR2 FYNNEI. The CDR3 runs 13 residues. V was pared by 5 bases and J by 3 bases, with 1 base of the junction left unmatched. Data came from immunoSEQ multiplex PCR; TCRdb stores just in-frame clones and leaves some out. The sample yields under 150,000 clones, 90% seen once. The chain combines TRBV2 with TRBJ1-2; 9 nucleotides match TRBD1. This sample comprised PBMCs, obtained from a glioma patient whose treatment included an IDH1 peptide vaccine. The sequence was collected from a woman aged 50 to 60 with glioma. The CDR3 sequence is CASSRDRDYGYTF. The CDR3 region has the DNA TGTGCCAGCAGTCGGGACAGGGACTATGGCTACACCTTC. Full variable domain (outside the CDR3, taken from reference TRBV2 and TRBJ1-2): EPEVTQTPSHQVTQMGQEVILRCVPISNHLYFYWYRQILGQKVEFLVSFYNNEISEKSEIFDDQFSVERPDGSNFTLKIRSTKLEDSAMYFCASSRDRDYGYTFGSGTRLTVV.